This T cell receptor beta chain appears in the sequencing data of a study of blood T cell repertoires in COVID-19. Study-level information: T cells, B-cell-depleted T cells, or PBMCs provided the cDNA or gDNA that served as material.

Participants were placed into cohorts based on the clinical history they reported. Cohort 3 recovered donors had two negative PCRs, clearance, or symptom resolution. J gave up 0 bases and V 8 bases, and 6 bases lay outside the gene matches. The CDR3 has 14 residues. CDR1 is SGHNT and CDR2 is YENEEA in the germline V gene. Methods used by the authors: Nucleated cell number was recorded as an estimate derived from reference gene primer amplification. TCRdb keeps only in-frame clones here, not all; method: immunoSEQ multiplex PCR. V, J and clone size were drawn from that table, and D and trimming were deduced from the DNA. The sample has around 250,000 clones, roughly 88% seen once; the top ten hold approximately 2%.

V gene TRBV11-3 combines with J gene TRBJ1-1, with 7 positions matching TRBD1. Sequencing was performed on PBMCs or T cells enriched from blood (not recorded which). This sequence originates from a woman in her forties or fifties who had recovered from COVID-19. The CDR3 DNA sequence: TGTGCCAGCGAAACCGGGACAGTGAACACTGAAGCTTTCTTT. Its translation is CASETGTVNTEAFF.